The 10 T cell receptor beta chains below all came from one sample that was sequenced in a study of identical twins. TCRdb recomputed calls from the 5' RACE reads with MiXCR, one row per CDR3 protein. This sample has under 300,000 distinct CDR3 sequences, with roughly 12% found just once. Separately, the same data were catalogued under a study of yellow fever vaccine responses in identical twins.

Input material: memory (CD45RO+) T cells sorted from blood. These receptors were obtained from a woman younger than 30 in good health.

This clonotype was picked up many times. J is TRBJ1-6 and V is TRBV20-1; D gene unclear. The V and J ends lost 3 bases and 7 bases respectively, with 13 bases between them. Germline V gene data show CDR1 as DFQATT and CDR2 as SNEGSKA (reference sequence). The CDR3 totals 14 residues. The CDR3 DNA is TGCAGTGCTAGCTCCGGGTCAGAAAATTCACCCCTCCACTTT. It translates to CSASSGSENSPLHF.

This clonotype was picked up a small number of times. The rearrangement joins TRBV28 to TRBJ2-1; TRBD1 matches 9 bases. Germline CDR1 and CDR2: MDHEN and SYDVKM. V lost 4 bases and J lost 8; bases outside the gene matches: 9. This CDR3 is 15 amino acids long. CDR3 loop: CASSSPGQGHHEQFF. The DNA of the CDR3 is TGTGCCAGCAGTTCCCCGGGACAGGGACATCATGAGCAGTTCTTC.

The chain employs TRBV29-1 and TRBJ2-1, with 10 positions matching TRBD2. Germline CDR1 and CDR2: SQVTM and ANQGSEA. This CDR3 is 15 amino acids long. J gave up 4 bases and V 5 bases, and 8 bases lay outside the gene matches. CDR3 in amino acids: CSVNGLAAWYNEQFF. DNA of the CDR3: TGCAGCGTTAACGGACTAGCGGCTTGGTACAATGAGCAGTTCTTC.

The rearrangement joins TRBV15 to TRBJ2-3; D uncertain. In germline, CDR1 is LNHNV, CDR2 YYDKDF (reference sequence). This CDR3 is 11 amino acids long. Trimming stripped 8 bases from V and 5 bases from J, with 8 bases between. The CDR3 nucleotides read TGTGCCACCGCAACTAAAGATACGCAGTATTTT. Its protein product is CATATKDTQYF.

This clonotype occurred a few times. This chain joins TRBV12-3 or TRBV12-4 and TRBJ2-1, with 8 bases lining up with TRBD2. The CDR3 runs to 15 residues. V was clipped by 8 bases and J by 8 bases; unmatched bases: 14. The CDR3 loop is CASYPGGGVGDEQFF. The CDR3 coding sequence is TGTGCCAGCTACCCGGGGGGGGGTGTGGGAGATGAGCAGTTCTTC.

This clonotype was seen a handful of times. J is TRBJ1-1 and V is TRBV4-3, with D possibly matching TRBD1 (6 bases). The length of the CDR3 is 15 residues. V was pared by 1 base and J by 11 bases, with 20 bases between. Germline CDR1 LGHNA, CDR2 YSLEER. The chain's CDR3 is CASSQGGTGFDVAFF. The CDR3 DNA sequence: TGCGCCAGCAGCCAAGGGGGAACAGGGTTTGATGTGGCTTTCTTT.

V gene TRBV5-1 combines with J gene TRBJ2-7, with a tentative D call TRBD2 (6 bases). The CDR3 contains 14 residues. With 0 bases removed from V and 6 bases from J, the gap between germline ends came to 13 bases. Germline V CDR1 and CDR2: SGHRS, YFSETQ. The CDR3 nucleotides are TGCGCCAGCAGCTTGGGGTCGGGGGTATTCGAGCAGTACTTC. As protein: CASSLGSGVFEQYF. Supplemented by reference TRBV5-1 and TRBJ2-7, the full variable domain reads KAGVTQTPRYLIKTRGQQVTLSCSPISGHRSVSWYQQTPGQGLQFLFEYFSETQRNKGNFPGRFSGRQFSNSRSEMNVSTLELGDSALYLCASSLGSGVFEQYFGPGTRLTVT.

This clonotype came up a few times. The chain couples TRBV6-2 or TRBV6-3 to TRBJ1-6; D possibly corresponds to TRBD1 (5 bases). The CDR3 consists of 15 residues. V was clipped by 1 base and J by 7 bases, with 11 bases between them. In germline, CDR1 is MNHEY, CDR2 SVGEGT. The chain's CDR3 is CASSYYGRDNSPLHF. The DNA for the CDR3 is TGTGCCAGCAGTTACTACGGCAGGGACAATTCACCCCTCCACTTT.

The chain couples TRBV4-3 to TRBJ2-3; no clear D gene. The CDR3 extends over 15 amino acids. CDR1 is LGHNA, CDR2 YSLEER, per germline. The ends were cut back, 0 bases at V and 4 bases at J, with 11 bases in the middle. This CDR3 is CASSQEALSADTQYF. DNA for the CDR3: TGCGCCAGCAGCCAAGAGGCGTTAAGCGCAGATACGCAGTATTTT.

This clonotype was observed at least ten times. The V and J genes are TRBV12-3 or TRBV12-4 and TRBJ2-7; maybe TRBD1 (5 bases). Trimming shortened V by 5 bases and J by 4 bases, and 6 bases separated the two germline ends. The CDR3 has 11 residues. The CDR3 here is CASSRQYEQYF. Written as DNA, the CDR3 is TGTGCCAGCAGTCGACAGTACGAGCAGTACTTC.